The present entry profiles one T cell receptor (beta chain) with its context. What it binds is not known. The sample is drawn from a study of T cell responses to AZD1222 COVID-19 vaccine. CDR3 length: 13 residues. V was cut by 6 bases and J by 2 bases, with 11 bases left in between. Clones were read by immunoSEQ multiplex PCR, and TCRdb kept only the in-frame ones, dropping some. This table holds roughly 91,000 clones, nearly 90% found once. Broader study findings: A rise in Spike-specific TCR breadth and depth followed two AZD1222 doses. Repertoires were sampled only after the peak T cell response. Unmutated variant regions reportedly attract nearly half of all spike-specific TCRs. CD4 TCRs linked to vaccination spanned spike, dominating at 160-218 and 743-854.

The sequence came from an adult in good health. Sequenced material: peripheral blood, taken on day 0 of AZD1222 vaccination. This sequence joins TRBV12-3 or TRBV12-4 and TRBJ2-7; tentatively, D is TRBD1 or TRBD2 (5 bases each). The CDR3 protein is CASRSGPAYEQYF. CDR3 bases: TGTGCCAGCAGATCGGGACCGGCCTACGAGCAGTACTTC.